The sample holds many counts of the clone carrying this T cell receptor (beta chain). The antigen remains undetermined. This sample stems from a study of T cells in Graves' hyperthyroidism and ophthalmopathy. Findings and caveats of the study: The model identified upcoming ophthalmopathy a median approximately seven months ahead of onset.

The investigators amplified TCR beta CDR3 regions from RNA transcripts. Researchers ran a first-round RT-PCR on the TCR CDR3 using the HTBI primer set. A single record per CDR3 protein comes from TCRdb applying MiXCR to the multiplex PCR reads. The repertoire includes just under 750,000 distinct CDR3 sequences, roughly a third of them detected once, and around 32% sits in the top ten. The CDR3 is 12 residues long. V was pared by 6 bases and J by 7 bases, with 12 bases between. Germline loops: CDR1 SQVTM, CDR2 ANQGSEA. The sample was blood. The chain is built from TRBV29-1 and TRBJ2-2; D tentatively reads TRBD1 or TRBD2 (5 bases each). The receptor comes from a woman in her thirties or forties with Graves' hyperthyroidism. The CDR3 region is CSVRGANGELFF. The CDR3 bases are TGCAGCGTCAGAGGGGCGAACGGGGAGCTGTTTTTT.